One T cell receptor (beta chain) is described in this entry. It lacks a known antigen. One base away there is no much larger clone; base qualities are not given. The trial excluded patients who had a history of autoimmune disease or were on systemic immunosuppression. Peripheral blood for TCR sequencing was drawn from every dose cohort at baseline, at cycle 4 day 1 and at cycle 7 day 1. Samples were obtained from an open-label, multicenter, first-in-human phase I dose-escalation trial of ivuxolimab. The trial enrolled adults with locally advanced or metastatic head and neck squamous cell, hepatocellular, melanoma or renal cell carcinoma. Before TCR sequencing, CD4+ T cells and CD8+ T cells were sorted from peripheral blood as separate populations. CDR1 MDHEN and CDR2 SYDVKM were looked up in the germline V gene. From its cysteine to its phenylalanine, the CDR3 spans 12 amino acids. Here the CDR3 DNA is all that survives: 36 bases in frame from base 1. V loses 6 bases at its end and J loses 4 bases; junction bases beyond the gene matches: 2.

This sample was taken from a study of OX40 agonist ivuxolimab in advanced cancers. With respect to the entire study: Ivuxolimab was an agonistic, fully human IgG2 monoclonal antibody directed against OX40 (CD134), a costimulatory receptor. Intravenous ivuxolimab was administered to patients every 2 weeks at six dose levels: 0.01, 0.1, 0.3, 1.5, 3 and 10 mg/kg. Of the roughly 52 patients in dose escalation, around 19 had hepatocellular carcinoma, some 15 had melanoma, 9 had renal cell carcinoma and 9 had head and neck cancer. In the dose-escalation cohort, around four fifths of patients were male, and the mean age was approximately 60 years, with a range of 23 to 79. Prior anti-PD-1, anti-PD-L1 or anti-CTLA-4 therapy was permitted, and checkpoint inhibitors had been received by about two fifths of dose-escalation patients. Three dose-escalation patients achieved partial responses, one with hepatocellular carcinoma and two with cutaneous melanoma. Peripheral TCRbeta sequencing was intended to test whether TCR sequence diversity was altered and clonal T-cell expansion was caused by ivuxolimab. The paper describes the monotherapy dose-escalation part (N of about 54 patients) of the phase I trial of ivuxolimab. Points the paper makes about the study in general: Low levels of normalized T-cell clonal expansion were also seen in some patients who did not respond. After ivuxolimab, expanded clones were on average more numerous among CD8+ T cells than among CD4+ T cells. The antigen specificity of the clonally expanded peripheral T cells was not determined. In the 0.1-3.0 mg/kg groups, partial responders had among the lowest normalized peripheral clonal expansion, particularly in CD8+ T cells. At doses from 0.1 to 3.0 mg/kg, clonal expansion was seen in both CD4+ and CD8+ blood T cells between baseline and week 6.

For sequencing of the TCRbeta CDR3 region, genomic DNA was extracted from the sorted cells. TCRbeta CDR3 regions were sequenced using the immunoSEQ Assay. In its TCRdb copy, this immuneACCESS table keeps in-frame sequences only and misses some clones. Where compared with another copy, unresolved V genes explain less than half of these, and the others have no known cause. This sample holds 13,000 to 15,000 clones; approximately 80% were observed only once. The ten largest clones capture 15% to 20% of the sample. This sample comprised CD4+ or CD8+ T cells sorted from blood, obtained in a trial of the OX40 agonist ivuxolimab. Rearrangement joined TRBV28 to TRBJ1-2, with 7 middle bases fitting TRBD1. The clonotype originates from an adult with an advanced solid tumor such as melanoma, head and neck, liver or kidney cancer. CDR3 region: CASSWDSYGYTF. The nucleotide sequence is given as TGTGCCAGCAGCTGGGACAGCTATGGCTACACCTTC.